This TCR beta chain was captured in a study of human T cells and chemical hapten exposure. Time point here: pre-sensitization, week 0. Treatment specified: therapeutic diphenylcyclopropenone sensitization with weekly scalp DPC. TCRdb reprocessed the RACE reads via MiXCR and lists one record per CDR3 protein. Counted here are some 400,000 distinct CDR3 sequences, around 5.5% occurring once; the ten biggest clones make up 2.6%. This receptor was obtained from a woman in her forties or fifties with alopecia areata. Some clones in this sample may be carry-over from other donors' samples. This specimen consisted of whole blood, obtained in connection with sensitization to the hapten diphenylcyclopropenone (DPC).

CDR3 DNA: TGTGCCAGCAGTTTGGAGCGGGGAAGCACAGATACGCAGTATTTT. This sequence encodes CASSLERGSTDTQYF. The chain joins TRBV28 to TRBJ2-3; 7 bases are a match to TRBD2. Germline V CDR1 and CDR2: MDHEN, SYDVKM. The V gene end was trimmed by 3 bases and the J gene end by 0 bases; junction bases not matched to a gene: 3. The CDR3 contains 15 residues.